The present T cell receptor (beta chain) was sequenced within a study of quantifying T cell responses using KT2 cells. Study-level background: TCR alpha and beta constant-region primers primed reverse transcription of RNA. General study results and limits: Even the lowest spike-in, about one KT2 cell per 100,000 PBMC, yielded detectable KT2 sequences.

The sample is PBMC spiked with counted cells of clone KT2. The CDR3 extends over 14 amino acids. The germline CDR1 and CDR2 sequences are ENHRY and SYGVKD. Trimming stripped 0 bases from V and 6 bases from J, with 11 bases between. The cDNA 3' end received a ligated oligonucleotide with a UMI. An equimolar mix of RC1.1 and RC1.2 primed the beta chain across TRBC1 and TRBC2. TCRdb re-analysed the UMI-ligation and nested PCR reads in MiXCR, keeping a single row per CDR3 protein. The repertoire includes about 30,000 distinct CDR3 sequences, 7.3% of them detected once, and approximately 14% sits in the top ten. This clonotype was recorded many times. Its antigen remains unidentified.

The sequence derives from a human donor. The J gene is TRBJ1-1, the V gene TRBV10-3; tentative D call: TRBD1 (5 bases). The material sequenced was PBMCs spiked with cells of the T cell clone KT2. The CDR3 DNA follows: TGTGCCATCAGTGAGTCGGGGCAGGTCGCTGAAGCTTTCTTT. It is translated as CAISESGQVAEAFF.